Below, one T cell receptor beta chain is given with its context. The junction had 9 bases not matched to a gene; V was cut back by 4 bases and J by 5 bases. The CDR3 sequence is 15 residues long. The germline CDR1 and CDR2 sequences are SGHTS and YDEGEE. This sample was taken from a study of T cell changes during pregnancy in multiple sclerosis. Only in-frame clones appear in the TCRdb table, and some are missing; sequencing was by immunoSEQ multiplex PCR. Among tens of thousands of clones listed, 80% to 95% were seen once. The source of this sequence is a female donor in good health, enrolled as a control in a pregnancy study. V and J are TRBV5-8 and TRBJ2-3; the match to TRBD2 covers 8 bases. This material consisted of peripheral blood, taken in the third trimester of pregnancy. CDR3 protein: CASSPRGGDGDTQYF. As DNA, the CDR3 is TGTGCCAGCAGCCCCCGGGGGGGAGATGGAGATACGCAGTATTTT.